This TCR beta chain came from a study of blood T cell repertoires in COVID-19. Turning to the study itself: The study drew acute and convalescent COVID-19 samples from the United States, Italy and Spain.

Cohort allocation depended upon clinical history that participants reported. Data came from immunoSEQ multiplex PCR; TCRdb stores just in-frame clones and leaves some out. The table lists roughly 200,000 clones, around nine tenths of them singletons. In germline, CDR1 is SGDLS, CDR2 YYNGEE. This CDR3 spans 16 amino acids. Trimming removed 5 bases from V and 4 bases from J; junction bases left unmatched: 12. Sequenced material: PBMCs or T cells enriched from blood (not recorded which). The sequence came from a young man in a cohort exposed to, infected with or recovered from COVID-19 (not recorded which). This chain links TRBV9 with TRBJ2-1; 7 bases are shared with TRBD2. The CDR3 nucleotides are TGTGCCAGCAGTATAGTCGGCCGCGGGGGTTACAATGAGCAGTTCTTC. It specifies CASSIVGRGGYNEQFF.